This paragraph reports one T cell receptor beta chain. These data come from a study of blood T cell repertoires in COVID-19. Across the study: The cDNA or gDNA used as material had been derived from T cells, B-cell-depleted T cells, or PBMCs.

The CDR3 has 14 residues. Per the germline V gene, CDR1 is KGHSH and CDR2 is LQKENI. Trimming shortened V by 6 bases and J by 10 bases, and 18 bases separated the two germline ends. Method: immunoSEQ multiplex PCR; TCRdb's copy keeps in-frame clones and lacks some. The profile shows just under 80,000 clones, roughly 82% of them singletons. This chain connects TRBV18 to TRBJ1-4; D is perhaps TRBD1 (5 bases). The clonotype was recovered from a human donor in a cohort sampled during active COVID-19. The specimen sequenced was peripheral blood. The chain's CDR3 is CASSPGMDQGKLFF. CDR3 sequence (DNA): TGTGCCAGCTCCCCCGGCATGGACCAGGGAAAACTGTTTTTT.